The entry below gives a single TCR beta chain sequence along with its context. Antigen: not known. The record originates from a study of cytomegalovirus exposure and HLA in healthy donors. Findings of the study overall: Through in vitro validation, three CMV-associated chains were shown to be specific for CMV antigens. In a later analysis, TCR beta V- and J-gene trimming was associated with a missense DCLRE1C variant. There were 160 or so TCR beta chains listed as cytomegalovirus-associated.

It was with 60 Vbeta and 13 Jbeta primers that the PCR ran. Some clones are missing from TCRdb's copy, which holds only in-frame ones; the method was immunoSEQ multiplex PCR. This table holds about 120,000 clones, 75% found once. Specimen: PBMCs. The TCR comes from a woman aged 40 to 50 in good health and CMV-seropositive.

The CDR3 bases are TGTGCCAGCAGCTTGCAACAGCCTGGAAACACCATATATTTT. This translates into CASSLQQPGNTIYF. This rearrangement joins TRBV5-4 to TRBJ1-3, with D hard to call. In germline, CDR1 is SGHNT, CDR2 YYREEE (reference sequence). The length of the CDR3 is 14 residues. Trimming shortened V by 1 base and J by 2 bases, and 7 bases separated the two germline ends.